This is a list of T cell receptor beta chains from one sample in a study of T cell clusters in autoimmune cytopenias. After re-calling the multiplex PCR reads, TCRdb lists one entry per CDR3 protein, DNA absent. In all, the sample yields 7,000 or so distinct CDR3 sequences. These same data were also listed under a study on T cell repertoires in aging, cancer and after chemotherapy.

Material: peripheral blood. The receptors come from a human donor in good health. Each CDR3 is given with its conserved first and last residue. The order of the fields is V gene, J gene, clone size, CDR3 protein. Clone size is shown for a subset of rows, as once, few, many or a class of expanded clone.

V: TRBV29-1; J: TRBJ1-4; size: medium-sized; CDR3: CSGSKGIGEKLFF
V: TRBV6-6; J: TRBJ1-5; size: -; CDR3: CASTVSGYLPQHF
V: TRBV6-1; J: TRBJ1-4; size: -; CDR3: CASREQGRGGEKLFF
V: TRBV5-4; J: TRBJ2-3; size: medium-sized; CDR3: CASSPGFPDTQYF
V: TRBV30; J: TRBJ2-2; size: medium-sized; CDR3: CAWTSGGTGELFF
V: TRBV12-3/TRBV12-4; J: TRBJ1-6; size: medium-sized; CDR3: CASSPPGQINSPLHF
V: TRBV30; J: TRBJ2-2; size: -; CDR3: CAWRRQGITGELFF
V: TRBV27; J: TRBJ1-2; size: -; CDR3: CASSPLSGRWNYGYTF
V: TRBV6-1; J: TRBJ1-5; size: -; CDR3: CASSEAAGQGNQPQHF
V: TRBV18; J: TRBJ2-5; size: medium-sized; CDR3: CASSLGGGQQETQYF
V: TRBV29-1; J: TRBJ2-1; size: medium-sized; CDR3: CSVAGTSGGASGDEQFF
V: TRBV29-1; J: TRBJ1-1; size: medium-sized; CDR3: CSVQDRGTNTEAFF
V: TRBV5-4; J: TRBJ1-1; size: -; CDR3: CASSLKLSRTMNTEAFF
V: TRBV19; J: TRBJ2-2; size: medium-sized; CDR3: CASSTGLAGHRELFF
V: TRBV24-1; J: TRBJ2-5; size: -; CDR3: CATSGSQETQYF
V: TRBV29-1; J: TRBJ2-1; size: medium-sized; CDR3: CSAGDRGSYNEQFF
V: TRBV6-2/TRBV6-3; J: TRBJ2-4; size: -; CDR3: CATQPGRGRTKNIQYF
V: TRBV19; J: TRBJ2-7; size: medium-sized; CDR3: CASSMGNYEQYF
V: TRBV10-3; J: TRBJ1-2; size: -; CDR3: CAISESGQFYGYTF
V: TRBV7-9; J: TRBJ2-2; size: -; CDR3: CASSLKSGTGVPGELFF
V: TRBV30; J: TRBJ1-5; size: -; CDR3: CAWSVRGEGPQHF
V: TRBV19; J: TRBJ2-5; size: medium-sized; CDR3: CASRLAGLQETQYF
V: TRBV19; J: TRBJ1-6; size: -; CDR3: CASSSGGWNSPLHF
V: TRBV15; J: TRBJ1-1; size: -; CDR3: CATSRDRDWDTEAFF
V: TRBV7-4; J: TRBJ2-3; size: -; CDR3: CASSSPGTGRSGGWSDTQYF
V: TRBV12-3/TRBV12-4; J: TRBJ2-3; size: -; CDR3: CASRPGTVTDTQYF
V: TRBV15; J: TRBJ1-4; size: -; CDR3: CATSRDGYSGEKLFF
V: TRBV19; J: TRBJ2-5; size: medium-sized; CDR3: CASSIAASGAQETQYF
V: TRBV6-1; J: TRBJ2-3; size: medium-sized; CDR3: CASSEALQGQGYF
V: TRBV7-6; J: TRBJ2-1; size: -; CDR3: CASSLPEGRELNNEQFF
V: TRBV19; J: TRBJ1-6; size: medium-sized; CDR3: CASSDRQGNSPLHF
V: TRBV12-3/TRBV12-4; J: TRBJ1-2; size: -; CDR3: CASSSIQGSGYTF
V: TRBV19; J: TRBJ1-5; size: -; CDR3: CASSPTGYLQPQHF
V: TRBV12-3/TRBV12-4; J: TRBJ2-3; size: -; CDR3: CASNWDSTDTQYF
V: TRBV18; J: TRBJ1-1; size: -; CDR3: CASSPTPGGQGLVTEAFF
V: TRBV19; J: TRBJ2-2; size: medium-sized; CDR3: CASLGGHTGELFF
V: TRBV5-6; J: TRBJ1-3; size: -; CDR3: CASSFGQGRNTIYF
V: TRBV14; J: TRBJ2-3; size: -; CDR3: CASSQYKTDTQYF
V: TRBV5-3; J: TRBJ2-5; size: medium-sized; CDR3: CARSPTGVAQYF
V: TRBV5-4; J: TRBJ2-1; size: -; CDR3: CASSFSPYNEQFF
V: TRBV5-6; J: TRBJ2-1; size: -; CDR3: CASSSIMYNEQFF
V: TRBV19; J: TRBJ2-5; size: medium-sized; CDR3: CASSAEETQYF
V: TRBV6-2/TRBV6-3; J: TRBJ2-2; size: -; CDR3: CASSRGNTGELFF
V: TRBV30; J: TRBJ2-2; size: -; CDR3: CAWSVLGAGNTGELFF
V: TRBV7-9; J: TRBJ2-1; size: -; CDR3: CASAQGVTYNEQFF
V: TRBV6-6; J: TRBJ1-1; size: -; CDR3: CASSYSGGENTEAFF
V: TRBV5-5; J: TRBJ2-7; size: medium-sized; CDR3: CASSLGPGSEIYEQYF
V: TRBV5-5; J: TRBJ2-3; size: medium-sized; CDR3: CASSFPLAGGQEDTQYF